Detailed here is one T cell receptor (beta chain). This clonotype was seen only a few times. Its antigen target is currently unknown. No qualities accompany the bases; no much larger clone lies one base away. Donors were 39 systemically healthy Caucasian individuals from Russia aged roughly 6 to 90 years. Roughly 10 milliliters of peripheral blood were drawn from each donor into EDTA-treated Vacutainer tubes. Ficoll-Paque density-gradient centrifugation was used to isolate PBMCs, with at least 6.5 million per sample. Total RNA was extracted from PBMCs with Trizol reagent, with at least 6 micrograms obtained per sample. Naive CD45RAhigh/CD27high T cell percentages were measured by flow cytometry on a PBMC aliquot from every donor. Library creation used 5' RACE. The sample was run on an Illumina HiSeq 2500. The second PCR ran for roughly 7 to 12 cycles and used a J-beta primer mix along with a sample-barcoded 5' primer. A template-switch 5' adaptor carrying 12 random nucleotides introduced a unique molecular identifier onto each TCR beta cDNA molecule. Each sample yielded at least 3 million CDR3-containing paired-end reads. The Mint cDNA synthesis kit, primed by a TRBC-specific oligonucleotide, was used to synthesize first-strand cDNA from all RNA. Following uracil-DNA glycosylase treatment, all cDNA underwent a first 18-cycle PCR with the universal primers M1SS and BC2_uni_R. Per the original workflow: Each sample was normalized by randomly selecting 1 million high-quality reads, each carrying a distinct molecular identifier. Reads sharing molecular identifiers were discarded rather than binned into consensus sequences. CDR3 identification, clonotype clustering and error correction used MiTCR with a Q25 quality threshold and the strictest error-elimination algorithm. A nonparametric unseen species model using Euler transformation provided a lower-bound estimate of total TCR beta diversity. The public reads were reprocessed in TCRdb via fastp at Q25 and MiXCR, keeping in-frame beta chains. For every CDR3 protein sequence, its rows merge into one entry that carries the most common genes and DNA. It is TCRdb's table, rather than the study itself, that gives the V and J calls and clone size. This sample holds about 1.8 million distinct CDR3 sequences; 49% were observed only once. The ten largest clones capture roughly 2.1% of the sample.

Reading from cysteine to phenylalanine, the CDR3 counts 15 amino acids. Only CDR3 DNA is held: 45 bases, read in frame from base 1. As encoded in the germline V gene, CDR1 is SGHTA while CDR2 is FQGNSA. The V end loses 1 base and the J end loses 0 bases, and a stretch of 9 bases separates them. These data come from a study of blood T cells in healthy people across ages (dated by TCRdb to the mid-2010s). For context, the study as a whole: In model experiments, roughly one uniquely barcoded TCR beta cDNA molecule per two T cells was captured by template switching. To avoid experimental bias, donors of different ages were spread randomly across the sequencing lanes. Donors were grouped into four age groups: young (average approximately 15 years), middle-aged (39), aged (around 66) and long-lived (about 89). Using deep sequencing normalized with unique cDNA molecular identifiers, the study measured how TCR beta repertoire diversity changes with age. The study analyzed two additional independent replicas of 1 million unique cDNA reads from the same blood draw for two donors, one aged 18 to 30 and one aged 80 or older.

General conclusions and limits of the study: Since profiling was done on bulk unsorted PBMCs, naive and antigen-experienced compartments could not be conclusively compared. The percentage of naive T cells measured by flow cytometry correlated strongly with observed TCR beta diversity. As age increased, observed TCR beta diversity per million T cells dropped in a roughly linear way, and a significant reduction was already evident by age roughly 36. Estimates of total diversity based on one million sequenced T cells were regarded as lower bounds and as underestimates. Because the CMV infection status of the donors was unknown, age-related changes in expanded clonotypes may potentially have been confounded. Compared with the aged group, the long-lived group had more naive CD4+ T cells, fewer expanded clones and increased TCR diversity, a pattern suggesting age selection.

The chain links TRBV7-2 with TRBJ1-2, with no D gene named confidently. The TCR was taken from a woman in her thirties or forties in good health. Sequenced input: blood. The sequenced DNA is TGTGCCAGCAGCTTAGTGAGGGAAGCTAACTATGGCTACACCTTC. The encoded protein is CASSLVREANYGYTF.